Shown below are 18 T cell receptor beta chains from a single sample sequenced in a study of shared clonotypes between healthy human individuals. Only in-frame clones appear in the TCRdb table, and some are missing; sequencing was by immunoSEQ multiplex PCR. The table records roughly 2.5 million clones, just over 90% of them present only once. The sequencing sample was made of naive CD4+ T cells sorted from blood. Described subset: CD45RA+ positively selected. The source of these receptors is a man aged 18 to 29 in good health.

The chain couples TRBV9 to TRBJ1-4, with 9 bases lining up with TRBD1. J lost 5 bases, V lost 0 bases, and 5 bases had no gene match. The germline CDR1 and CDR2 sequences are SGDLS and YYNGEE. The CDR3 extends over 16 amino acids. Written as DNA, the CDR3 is TGTGCCAGCAGCGTAGACCCGGGACAGGGAAATGAAAAACTGTTTTTT. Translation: CASSVDPGQGNEKLFF.

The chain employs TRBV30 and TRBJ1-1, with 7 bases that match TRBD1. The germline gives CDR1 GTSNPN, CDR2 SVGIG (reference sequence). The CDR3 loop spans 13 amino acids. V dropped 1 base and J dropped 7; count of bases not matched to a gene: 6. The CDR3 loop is CAWSELAGGEAFF. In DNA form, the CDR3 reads TGTGCCTGGAGTGAGTTGGCAGGGGGTGAAGCTTTCTTT.

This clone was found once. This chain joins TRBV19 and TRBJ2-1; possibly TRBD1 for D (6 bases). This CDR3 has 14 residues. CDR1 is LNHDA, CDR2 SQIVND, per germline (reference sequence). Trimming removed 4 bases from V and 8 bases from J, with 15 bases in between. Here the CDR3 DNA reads TGTGCCAGTAGTACACCAAGGGGGTTCCATGAGCAGTTCTTC. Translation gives CASSTPRGFHEQFF.

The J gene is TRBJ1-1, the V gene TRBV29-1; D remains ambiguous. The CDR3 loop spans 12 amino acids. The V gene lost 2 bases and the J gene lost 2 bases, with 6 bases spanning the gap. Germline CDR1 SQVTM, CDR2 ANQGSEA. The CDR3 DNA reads TGCAGCGTTGAACTCGGCAACACTGAAGCTTTCTTT. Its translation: CSVELGNTEAFF.

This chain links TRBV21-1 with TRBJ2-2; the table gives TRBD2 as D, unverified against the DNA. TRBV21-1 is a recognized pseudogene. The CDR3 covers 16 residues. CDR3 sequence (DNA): TGTGCCAGCAGCTCTTTTCGTGGGCGGGACACCGGGGAGCTGTTTTTT. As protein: CASSSFRGRDTGELFF.

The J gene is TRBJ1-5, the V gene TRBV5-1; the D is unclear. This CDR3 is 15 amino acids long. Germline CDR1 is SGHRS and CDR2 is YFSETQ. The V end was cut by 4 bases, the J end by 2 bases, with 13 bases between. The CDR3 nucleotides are TGCGCCAGCAGCCCAGGCCCAGCGGGCAATCAGCCCCAGCATTTT. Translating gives CASSPGPAGNQPQHF.

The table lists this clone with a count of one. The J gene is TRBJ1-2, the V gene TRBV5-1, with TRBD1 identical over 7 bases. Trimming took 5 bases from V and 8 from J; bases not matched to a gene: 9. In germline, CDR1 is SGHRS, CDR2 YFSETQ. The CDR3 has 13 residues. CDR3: CASSLTGAMGYTF. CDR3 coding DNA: TGCGCCAGCAGTTTAACAGGGGCCATGGGCTACACCTTC. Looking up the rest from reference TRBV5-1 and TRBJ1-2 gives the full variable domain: KAGVTQTPRYLIKTRGQQVTLSCSPISGHRSVSWYQQTPGQGLQFLFEYFSETQRNKGNFPGRFSGRQFSNSRSEMNVSTLELGDSALYLCASSLTGAMGYTFGSGTRLTVV.

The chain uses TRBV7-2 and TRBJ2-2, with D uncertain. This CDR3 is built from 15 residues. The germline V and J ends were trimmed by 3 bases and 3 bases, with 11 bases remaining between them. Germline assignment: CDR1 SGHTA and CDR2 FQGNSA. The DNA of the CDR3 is TGTGCCAGCAGCTTGTACAACTCGGACACCGGGGAGCTGTTTTTT. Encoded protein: CASSLYNSDTGELFF.

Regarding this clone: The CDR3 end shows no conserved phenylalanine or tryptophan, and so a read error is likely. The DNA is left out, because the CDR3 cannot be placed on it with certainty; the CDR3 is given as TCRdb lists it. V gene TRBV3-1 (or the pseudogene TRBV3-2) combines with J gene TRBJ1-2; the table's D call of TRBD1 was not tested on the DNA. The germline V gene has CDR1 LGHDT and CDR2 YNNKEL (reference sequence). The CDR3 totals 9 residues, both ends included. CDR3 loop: CASSRWTPE.

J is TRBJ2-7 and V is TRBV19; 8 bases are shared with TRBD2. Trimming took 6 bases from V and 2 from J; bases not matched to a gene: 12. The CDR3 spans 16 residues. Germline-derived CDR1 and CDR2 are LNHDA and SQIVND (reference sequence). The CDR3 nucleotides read TGTGCCAGTAGCCCCTTACGGGGGGGTTCCCCCTACGAGCAGTACTTC. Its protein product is CASSPLRGGSPYEQYF.

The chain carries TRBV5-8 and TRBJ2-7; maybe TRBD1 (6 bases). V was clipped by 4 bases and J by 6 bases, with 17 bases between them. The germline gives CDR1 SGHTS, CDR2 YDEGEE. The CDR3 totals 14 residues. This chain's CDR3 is CASSMGAHISEQYF. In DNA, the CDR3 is TGTGCCAGCAGCATGGGGGCCCATATCTCCGAGCAGTACTTC.

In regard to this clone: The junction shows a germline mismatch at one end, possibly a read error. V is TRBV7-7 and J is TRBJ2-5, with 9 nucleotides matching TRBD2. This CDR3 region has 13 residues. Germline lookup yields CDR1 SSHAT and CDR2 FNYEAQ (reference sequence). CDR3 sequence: CASSPGTSWTQYF. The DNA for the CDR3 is TGTGCTAGCAGCCCCGGGACTAGCTGGACCCAGTACTTC. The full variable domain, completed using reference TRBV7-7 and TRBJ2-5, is GAGVSQSPRYKVTKRGQDVTLRCDPISSHATLYWYQQALGQGPEFLTYFNYEAQPDKSGLPSDRFSAERPEGSISTLTIQRTEQRDSAMYRCASSPGTSWTQYFGPGTRLLVL.

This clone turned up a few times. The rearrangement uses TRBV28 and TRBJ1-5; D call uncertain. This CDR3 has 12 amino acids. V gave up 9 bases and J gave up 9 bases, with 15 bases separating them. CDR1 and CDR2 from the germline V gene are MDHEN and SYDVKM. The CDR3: CASTRITMPQHF. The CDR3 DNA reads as TGTGCCAGTACTAGAATTACGATGCCCCAGCATTTT.

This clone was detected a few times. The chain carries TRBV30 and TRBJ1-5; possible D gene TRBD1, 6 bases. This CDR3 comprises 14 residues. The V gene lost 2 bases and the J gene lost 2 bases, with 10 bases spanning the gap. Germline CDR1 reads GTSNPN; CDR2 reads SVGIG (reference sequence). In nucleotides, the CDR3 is TGTGCCTGGAGTACAGGGAGTGGCAATCAGCCCCAGCATTTT. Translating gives CAWSTGSGNQPQHF.

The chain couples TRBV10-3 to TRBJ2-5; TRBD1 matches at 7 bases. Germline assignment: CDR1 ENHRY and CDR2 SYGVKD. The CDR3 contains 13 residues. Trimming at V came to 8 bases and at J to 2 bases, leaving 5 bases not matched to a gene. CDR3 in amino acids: CAIRDSAQETQYF. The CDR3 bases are TGTGCCATCCGGGACAGCGCTCAAGAGACCCAGTACTTC.

CDR3: CASSYSSDSTGSKLFF. The DNA of the CDR3 is TGTGCCAGCAGTTATTCCTCGGACAGTACGGGGAGTAAACTGTTTTTT. V and J are TRBV6-5 and TRBJ1-4, with a possible D match to TRBD1 (6 bases). CDR1 MNHEY and CDR2 SVGAGI come from the germline V gene. This CDR3 is 16 amino acids long. V gave up 3 bases and J gave up 11 bases, with 22 bases separating them.

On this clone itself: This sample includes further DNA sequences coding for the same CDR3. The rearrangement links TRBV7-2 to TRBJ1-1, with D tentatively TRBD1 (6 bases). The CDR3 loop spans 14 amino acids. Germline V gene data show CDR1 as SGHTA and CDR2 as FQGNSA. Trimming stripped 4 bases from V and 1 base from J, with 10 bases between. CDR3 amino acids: CASSSQGQNTEAFF. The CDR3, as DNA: TGTGCCAGCAGCTCACAGGGCCAGAACACTGAAGCTTTCTTT. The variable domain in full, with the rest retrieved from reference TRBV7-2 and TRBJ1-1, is GAGVSQSPSNKVTEKGKDVELRCDPISGHTALYWYRQSLGQGLEFLIYFQGNSAPDKSGLPSDRFSAERTGGSVSTLTIQRTQQEDSAVYLCASSSQGQNTEAFFGQGTRLTVV.

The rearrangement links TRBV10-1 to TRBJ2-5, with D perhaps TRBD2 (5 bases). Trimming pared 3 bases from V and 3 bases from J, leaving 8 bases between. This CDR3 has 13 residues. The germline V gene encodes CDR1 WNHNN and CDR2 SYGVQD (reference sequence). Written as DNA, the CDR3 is TGCGCCAGCAGTGAAGCGGTGAAAGAGACCCAGTACTTC. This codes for CASSEAVKETQYF.